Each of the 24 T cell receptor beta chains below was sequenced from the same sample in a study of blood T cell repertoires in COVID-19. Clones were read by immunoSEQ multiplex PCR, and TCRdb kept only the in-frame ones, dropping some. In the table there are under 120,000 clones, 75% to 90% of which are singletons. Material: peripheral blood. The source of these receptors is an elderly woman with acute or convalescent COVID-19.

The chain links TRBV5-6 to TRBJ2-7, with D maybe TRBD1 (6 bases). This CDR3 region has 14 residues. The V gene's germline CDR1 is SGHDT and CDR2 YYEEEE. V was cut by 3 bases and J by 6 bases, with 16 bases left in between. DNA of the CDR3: TGTGCCAGCAGCTCAGATTACAGGGTAGTCGAGCAGTACTTC. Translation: CASSSDYRVVEQYF.

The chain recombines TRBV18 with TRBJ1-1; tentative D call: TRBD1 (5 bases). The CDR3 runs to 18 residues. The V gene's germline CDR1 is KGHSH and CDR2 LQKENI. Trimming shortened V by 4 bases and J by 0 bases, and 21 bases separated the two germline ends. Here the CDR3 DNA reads TGTGCCAGCTCACTAGCAAGGGGCTTGGCGGATATGAACACTGAAGCTTTCTTT. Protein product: CASSLARGLADMNTEAFF.

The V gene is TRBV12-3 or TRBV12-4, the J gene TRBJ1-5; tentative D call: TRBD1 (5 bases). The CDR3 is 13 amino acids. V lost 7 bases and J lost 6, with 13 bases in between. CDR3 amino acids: CASNTRESQPQHF. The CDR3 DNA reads TGTGCCAGCAATACCAGGGAAAGTCAGCCCCAGCATTTT.

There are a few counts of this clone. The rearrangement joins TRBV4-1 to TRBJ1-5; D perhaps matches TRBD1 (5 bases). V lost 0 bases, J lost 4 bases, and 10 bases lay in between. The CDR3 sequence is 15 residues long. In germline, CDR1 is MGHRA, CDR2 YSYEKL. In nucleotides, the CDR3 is TGCGCCAGCAGCCAAGAATTGGGGCGGAATCAGCCCCAGCATTTT. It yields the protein CASSQELGRNQPQHF.

The CDR3 nucleotides are TGTGCCAGCAGCTGGACAGCTTATGGCTACACCTTC. Its protein product is CASSWTAYGYTF. V and J are TRBV11-2 and TRBJ1-2, with D possibly being TRBD1 (6 bases). V lost 4 bases, J lost 5 bases, and 8 bases lay in between. The CDR3 consists of 12 residues. CDR1 and CDR2 from the germline V gene are SGHAT and FQNNGV.

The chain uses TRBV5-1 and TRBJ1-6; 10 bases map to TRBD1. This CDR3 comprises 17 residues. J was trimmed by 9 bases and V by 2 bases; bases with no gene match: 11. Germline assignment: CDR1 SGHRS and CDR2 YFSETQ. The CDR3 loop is CASSFGTGDFVGSPLHF. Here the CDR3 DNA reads TGCGCCAGCAGCTTCGGGACAGGGGATTTCGTCGGTTCACCCCTCCACTTT.

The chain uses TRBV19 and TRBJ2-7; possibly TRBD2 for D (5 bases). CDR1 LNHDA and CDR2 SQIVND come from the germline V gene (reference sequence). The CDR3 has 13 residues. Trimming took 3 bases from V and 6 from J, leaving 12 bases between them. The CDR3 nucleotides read TGTGCCAGTAGTATTTCCCTAGCTGGCGAGCAGTACTTC. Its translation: CASSISLAGEQYF.

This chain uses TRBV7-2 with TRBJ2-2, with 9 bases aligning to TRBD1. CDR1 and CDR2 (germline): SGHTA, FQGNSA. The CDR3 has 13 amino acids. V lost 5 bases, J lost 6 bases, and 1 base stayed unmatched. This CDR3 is CASSGDRAGELFF. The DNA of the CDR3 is TGTGCCAGCAGCGGGGACAGGGCCGGGGAGCTGTTTTTT. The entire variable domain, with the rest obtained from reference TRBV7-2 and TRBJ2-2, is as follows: GAGVSQSPSNKVTEKGKDVELRCDPISGHTALYWYRQSLGQGLEFLIYFQGNSAPDKSGLPSDRFSAERTGGSVSTLTIQRTQQEDSAVYLCASSGDRAGELFFGEGSRLTVL.

CDR3 sequence (DNA): TGCGCCAGCAGCCAAGGCGTGCAGGGGGGCTACGAGCAGTACTTC. It translates to CASSQGVQGGYEQYF. V usage is TRBV4-1 and J usage is TRBJ2-7, with D maybe TRBD1 (7 bases). From germline, CDR1 is MGHRA and CDR2 YSYEKL. The CDR3 runs 15 residues. V lost 1 base, J lost 3 bases, and 13 bases lay in between.

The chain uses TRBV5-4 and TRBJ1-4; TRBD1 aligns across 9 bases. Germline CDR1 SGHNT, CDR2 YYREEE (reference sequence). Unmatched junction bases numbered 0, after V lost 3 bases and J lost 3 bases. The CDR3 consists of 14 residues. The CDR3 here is CASSWTGANEKLFF. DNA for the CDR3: TGTGCCAGCAGCTGGACAGGGGCTAATGAAAAACTGTTTTTT.

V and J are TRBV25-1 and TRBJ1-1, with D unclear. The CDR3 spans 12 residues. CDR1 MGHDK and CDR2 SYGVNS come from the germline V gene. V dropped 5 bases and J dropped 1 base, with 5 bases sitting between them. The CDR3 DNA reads TGTGCCAGCAGTCGGTCGAACACTGAAGCTTTCTTT. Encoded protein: CASSRSNTEAFF. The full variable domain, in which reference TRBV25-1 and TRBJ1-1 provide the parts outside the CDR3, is EADIYQTPRYLVIGTGKKITLECSQTMGHDKMYWYQQDPGMELHLIHYSYGVNSTEKGDLSSESTVSRIRTEHFPLTLESARPSHTSQYLCASSRSNTEAFFGQGTRLTVV.

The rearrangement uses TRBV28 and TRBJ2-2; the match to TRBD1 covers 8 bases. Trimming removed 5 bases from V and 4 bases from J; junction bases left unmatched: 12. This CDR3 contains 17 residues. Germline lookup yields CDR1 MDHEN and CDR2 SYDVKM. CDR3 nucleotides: TGTGCCAGCAGTACCGCCGGGACAGGTTGGGGCACCGGGGAGCTGTTTTTT. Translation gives CASSTAGTGWGTGELFF.

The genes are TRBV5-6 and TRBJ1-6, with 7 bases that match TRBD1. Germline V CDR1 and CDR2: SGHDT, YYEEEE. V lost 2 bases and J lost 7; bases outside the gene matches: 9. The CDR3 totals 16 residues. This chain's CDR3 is CASSFGAGGQNSPLHF. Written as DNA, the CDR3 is TGTGCCAGCAGCTTCGGGGCAGGGGGACAAAATTCACCCCTCCACTTT.

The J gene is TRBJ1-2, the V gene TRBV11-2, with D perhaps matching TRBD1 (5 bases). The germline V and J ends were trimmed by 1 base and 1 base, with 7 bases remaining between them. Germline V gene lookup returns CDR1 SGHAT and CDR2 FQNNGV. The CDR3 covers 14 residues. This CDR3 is CASSLAGINYGYTF. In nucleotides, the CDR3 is TGTGCCAGCAGCTTAGCAGGGATTAACTATGGCTACACCTTC.

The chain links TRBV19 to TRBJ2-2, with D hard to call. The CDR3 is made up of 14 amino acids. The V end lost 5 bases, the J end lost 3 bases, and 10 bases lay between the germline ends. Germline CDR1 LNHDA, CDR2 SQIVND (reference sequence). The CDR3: CASSAEYHTGELFF. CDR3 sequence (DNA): TGTGCCAGTAGTGCCGAGTACCACACCGGGGAGCTGTTTTTT.

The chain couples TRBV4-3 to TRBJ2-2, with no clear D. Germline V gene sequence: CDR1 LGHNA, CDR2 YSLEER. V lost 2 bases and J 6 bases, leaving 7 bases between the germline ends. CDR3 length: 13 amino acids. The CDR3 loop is CASSQYLAGELFF. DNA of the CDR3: TGCGCCAGCAGCCAATATTTAGCCGGGGAGCTGTTTTTT.

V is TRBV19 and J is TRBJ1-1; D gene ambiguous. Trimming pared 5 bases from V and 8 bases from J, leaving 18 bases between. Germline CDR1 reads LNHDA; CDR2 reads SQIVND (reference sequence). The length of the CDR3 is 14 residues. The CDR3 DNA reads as TGTGCCAGTAGTGACCCGCCACAAACTAGGGAAGCTTTCTTT. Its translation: CASSDPPQTREAFF.

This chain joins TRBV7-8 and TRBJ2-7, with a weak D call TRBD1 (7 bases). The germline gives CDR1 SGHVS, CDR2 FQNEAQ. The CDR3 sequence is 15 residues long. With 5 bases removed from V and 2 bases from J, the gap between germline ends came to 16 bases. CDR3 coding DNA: TGTGCCAGCAGCCCAGGGGGGCCCCCTACCTACGAGCAGTACTTC. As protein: CASSPGGPPTYEQYF.

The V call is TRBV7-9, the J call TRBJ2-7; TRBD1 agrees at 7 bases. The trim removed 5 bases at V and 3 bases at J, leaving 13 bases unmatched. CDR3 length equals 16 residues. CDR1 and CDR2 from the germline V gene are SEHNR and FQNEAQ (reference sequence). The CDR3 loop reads CASSHISGTDHYEQYF. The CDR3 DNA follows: TGTGCCAGCAGCCACATTTCGGGGACAGACCACTACGAGCAGTACTTC.

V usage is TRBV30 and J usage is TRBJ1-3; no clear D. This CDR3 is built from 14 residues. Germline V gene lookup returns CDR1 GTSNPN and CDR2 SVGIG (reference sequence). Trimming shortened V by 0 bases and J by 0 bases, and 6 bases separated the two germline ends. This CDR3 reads CAWSVLSSGNTIYF. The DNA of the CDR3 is TGTGCCTGGAGTGTTCTGAGCTCTGGAAACACCATATATTTT.

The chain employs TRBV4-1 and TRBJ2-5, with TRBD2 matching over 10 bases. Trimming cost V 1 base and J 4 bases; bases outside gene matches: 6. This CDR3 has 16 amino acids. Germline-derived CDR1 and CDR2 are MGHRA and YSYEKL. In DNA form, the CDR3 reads TGCGCCAGCAGCCAAGGTCAGCGGGGGGGCGGAGAGACCCAGTACTTC. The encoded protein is CASSQGQRGGGETQYF.

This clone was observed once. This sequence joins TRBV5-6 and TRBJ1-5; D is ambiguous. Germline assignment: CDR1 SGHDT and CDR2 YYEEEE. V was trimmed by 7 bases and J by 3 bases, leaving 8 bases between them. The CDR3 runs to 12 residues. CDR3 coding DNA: TGTGCCAGCCACCGACTCAATCAGCCCCAGCATTTT. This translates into CASHRLNQPQHF. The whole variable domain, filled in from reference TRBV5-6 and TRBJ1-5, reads DAGVTQSPTHLIKTRGQQVTLRCSPKSGHDTVSWYQQALGQGPQFIFQYYEEEERQRGNFPDRFSGHQFPNYSSELNVNALLLGDSALYLCASHRLNQPQHFGDGTRLSIL.

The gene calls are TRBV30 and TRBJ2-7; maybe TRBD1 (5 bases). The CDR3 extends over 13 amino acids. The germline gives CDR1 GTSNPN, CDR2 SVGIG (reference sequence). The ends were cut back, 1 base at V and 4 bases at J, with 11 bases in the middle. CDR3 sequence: CAWSGGSFYEQYF. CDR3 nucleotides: TGTGCCTGGAGTGGGGGCAGCTTTTACGAGCAGTACTTC.

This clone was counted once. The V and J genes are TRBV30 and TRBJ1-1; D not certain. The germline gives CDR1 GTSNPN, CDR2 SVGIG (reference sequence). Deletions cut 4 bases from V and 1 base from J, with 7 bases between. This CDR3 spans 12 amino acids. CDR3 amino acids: CAWTRGNTEAFF. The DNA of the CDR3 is TGTGCCTGGACCCGGGGGAACACTGAAGCTTTCTTT.